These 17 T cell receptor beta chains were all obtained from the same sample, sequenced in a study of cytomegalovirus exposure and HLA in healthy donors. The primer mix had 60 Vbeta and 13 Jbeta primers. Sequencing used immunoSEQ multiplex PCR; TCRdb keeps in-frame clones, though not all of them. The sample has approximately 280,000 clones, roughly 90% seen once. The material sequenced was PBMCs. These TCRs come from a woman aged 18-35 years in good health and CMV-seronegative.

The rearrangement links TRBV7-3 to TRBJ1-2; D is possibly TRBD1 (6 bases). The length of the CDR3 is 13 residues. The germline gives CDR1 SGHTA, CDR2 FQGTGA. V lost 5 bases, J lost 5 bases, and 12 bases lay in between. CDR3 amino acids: CASSEDSYYGYTF. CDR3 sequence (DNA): TGTGCCAGCAGCGAGGACAGCTATTATGGCTACACCTTC. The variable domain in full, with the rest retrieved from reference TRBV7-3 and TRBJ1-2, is GAGVSQTPSNKVTEKGKYVELRCDPISGHTALYWYRQSLGQGPEFLIYFQGTGAADDSGLPNDRFFAVRPEGSVSTLKIQRTERGDSAVYLCASSEDSYYGYTFGSGTRLTVV.

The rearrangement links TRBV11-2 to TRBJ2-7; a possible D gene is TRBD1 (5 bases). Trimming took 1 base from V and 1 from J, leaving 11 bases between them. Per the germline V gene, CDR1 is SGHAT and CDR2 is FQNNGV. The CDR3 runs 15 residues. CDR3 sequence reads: CASSLAWGASYEQYF. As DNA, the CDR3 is TGTGCCAGCAGCTTAGCTTGGGGCGCGTCCTACGAGCAGTACTTC.

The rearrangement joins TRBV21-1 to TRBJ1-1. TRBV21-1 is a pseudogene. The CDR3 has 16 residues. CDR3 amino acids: CASAPGGQGDSTEAFF. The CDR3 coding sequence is TGTGCCAGCGCCCCGGGGGGGCAGGGAGACAGCACTGAAGCTTTCTTT.

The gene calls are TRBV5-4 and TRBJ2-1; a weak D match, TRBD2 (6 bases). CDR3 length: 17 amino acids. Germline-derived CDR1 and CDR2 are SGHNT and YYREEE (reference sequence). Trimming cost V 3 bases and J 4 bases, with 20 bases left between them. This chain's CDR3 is CASSSTPAGFYYNEQFF. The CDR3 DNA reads TGTGCCAGCAGCTCCACCCCGGCGGGGTTTTATTACAATGAGCAGTTCTTC.

The CDR3 bases are TGCGCCAGCAGTCCGTTAGCGTTGAACACCGGGGAGCTGTTTTTT. Encoded protein: CASSPLALNTGELFF. The rearrangement joins TRBV23-1 to TRBJ2-2, with D possibly matching TRBD2 (5 bases). TRBV23-1 is flagged as an ORF with uncertain function. The V end was cut by 4 bases, the J end by 1 base, with 10 bases between. The CDR3 is 15 amino acids.

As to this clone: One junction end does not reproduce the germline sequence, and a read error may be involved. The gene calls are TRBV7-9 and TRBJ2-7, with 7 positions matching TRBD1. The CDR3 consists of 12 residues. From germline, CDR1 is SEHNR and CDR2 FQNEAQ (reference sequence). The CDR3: CSSSLAMDRFYF. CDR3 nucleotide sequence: TGTTCCAGCAGCTTAGCTATGGACAGGTTTTACTTC.

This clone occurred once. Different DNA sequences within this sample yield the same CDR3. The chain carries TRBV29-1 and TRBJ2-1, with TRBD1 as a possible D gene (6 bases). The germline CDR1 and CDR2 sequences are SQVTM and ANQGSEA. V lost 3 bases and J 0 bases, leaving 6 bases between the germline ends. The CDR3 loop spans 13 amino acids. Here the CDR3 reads CSVDRGSYNEQFF. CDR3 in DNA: TGCAGCGTTGACAGGGGCTCCTACAATGAGCAGTTCTTC.

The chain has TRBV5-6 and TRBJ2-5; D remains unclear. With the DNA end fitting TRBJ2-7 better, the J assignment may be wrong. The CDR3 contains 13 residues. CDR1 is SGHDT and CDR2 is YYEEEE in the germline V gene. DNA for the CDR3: TGTGCCAGCAGCTTCCAAGGAAACTACGAGCAGTACTTC. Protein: CASSFQGNYEQYF.

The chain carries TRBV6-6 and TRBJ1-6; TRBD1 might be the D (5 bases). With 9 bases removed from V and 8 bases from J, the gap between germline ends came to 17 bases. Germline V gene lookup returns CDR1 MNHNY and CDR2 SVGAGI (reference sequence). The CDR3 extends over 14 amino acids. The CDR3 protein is CASLLGGSYSPLHF. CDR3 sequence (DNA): TGTGCCAGTCTTCTGGGGGGTTCGTATTCACCCCTCCACTTT.

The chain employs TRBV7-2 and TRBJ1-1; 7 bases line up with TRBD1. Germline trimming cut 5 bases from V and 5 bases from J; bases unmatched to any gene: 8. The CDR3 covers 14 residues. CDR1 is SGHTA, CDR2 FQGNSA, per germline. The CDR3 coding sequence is TGTGCCAGCAGCCCCCGACAGGGCGGGACTGAAGCTTTCTTT. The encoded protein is CASSPRQGGTEAFF.

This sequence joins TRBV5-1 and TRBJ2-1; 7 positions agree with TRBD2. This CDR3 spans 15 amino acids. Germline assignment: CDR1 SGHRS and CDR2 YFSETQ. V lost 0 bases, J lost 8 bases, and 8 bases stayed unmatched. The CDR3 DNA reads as TGCGCCAGCAGCTTGGGCTGGAGCGGGGCGGATGAGCAGTTCTTC. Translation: CASSLGWSGADEQFF.

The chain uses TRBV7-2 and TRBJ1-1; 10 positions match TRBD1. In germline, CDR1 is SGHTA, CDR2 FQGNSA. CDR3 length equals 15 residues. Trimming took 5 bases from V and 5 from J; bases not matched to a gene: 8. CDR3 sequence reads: CASSPRQGARTEAFF. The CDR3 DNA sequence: TGTGCCAGCAGCCCCAGACAGGGGGCAAGAACTGAAGCTTTCTTT.

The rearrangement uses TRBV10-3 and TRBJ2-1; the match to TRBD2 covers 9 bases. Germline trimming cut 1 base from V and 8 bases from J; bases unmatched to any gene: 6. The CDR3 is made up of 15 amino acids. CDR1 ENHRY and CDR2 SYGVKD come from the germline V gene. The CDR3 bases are TGTGCCATCAGTGAGTTGGCGGGGGGGGAAGATGAGCAGTTCTTC. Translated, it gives CAISELAGGEDEQFF.

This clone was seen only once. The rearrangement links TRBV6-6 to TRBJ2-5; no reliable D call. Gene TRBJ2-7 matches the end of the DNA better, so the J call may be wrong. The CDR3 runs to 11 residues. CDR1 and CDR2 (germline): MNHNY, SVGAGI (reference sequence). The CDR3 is CASSPSHEQYF. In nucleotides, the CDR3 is TGTGCCAGCAGTCCGTCTCACGAGCAGTACTTC.

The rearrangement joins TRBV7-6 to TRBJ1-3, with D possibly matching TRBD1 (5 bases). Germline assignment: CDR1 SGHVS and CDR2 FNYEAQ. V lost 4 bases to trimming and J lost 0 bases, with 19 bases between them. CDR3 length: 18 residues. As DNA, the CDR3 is TGTGCCAGCAGCTCTGAGCCACCGGACACCCACTCTGGAAACACCATATATTTT. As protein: CASSSEPPDTHSGNTIYF. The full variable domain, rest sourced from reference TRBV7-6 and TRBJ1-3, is GAGVSQSPRYKVTKRGQDVALRCDPISGHVSLYWYRQALGQGPEFLTYFNYEAQQDKSGLPNDRFSAERPEGSISTLTIQRTEQRDSAMYRCASSSEPPDTHSGNTIYFGEGSWLTVV.

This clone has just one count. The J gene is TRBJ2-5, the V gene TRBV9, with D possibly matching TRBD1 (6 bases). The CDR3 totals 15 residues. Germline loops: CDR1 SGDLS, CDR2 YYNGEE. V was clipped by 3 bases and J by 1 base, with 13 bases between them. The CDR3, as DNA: TGTGCCAGCAGCGCCGCACAGGGCCCCCAAGAGACCCAGTACTTC. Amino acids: CASSAAQGPQETQYF.

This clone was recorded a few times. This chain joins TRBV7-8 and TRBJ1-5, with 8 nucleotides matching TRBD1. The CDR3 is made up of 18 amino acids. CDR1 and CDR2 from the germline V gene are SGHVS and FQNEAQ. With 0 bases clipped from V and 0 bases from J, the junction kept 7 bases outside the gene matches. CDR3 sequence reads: CASSLAKLTGDSNQPQHF. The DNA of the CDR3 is TGTGCCAGCAGCTTAGCCAAGCTGACAGGGGATAGCAATCAGCCCCAGCATTTT.